The 17 T cell receptor beta chains given below trace back to one sample, sequenced in a study of Tregs in tolerant kidney transplant recipients. Produced via immunoSEQ multiplex PCR; TCRdb's table is partial and in-frame only. The sample lists 75,000 to 80,000 clones, about 91% seen once, with approximately 0.3% in the top ten. Sequencing used Tregs from blood, obtained before the transplant. These receptors were collected from a human donor who received a combined kidney and bone marrow transplant.

J is TRBJ2-5 and V is TRBV7-2; TRBD1 matches 8 bases. Germline CDR1 reads SGHTA; CDR2 reads FQGNSA. V gave up 4 bases and J gave up 5 bases; unmatched junction bases: 0. CDR3 length: 12 residues. Here the CDR3 reads CASSWTGETQYF. CDR3 DNA: TGTGCCAGCAGCTGGACAGGGGAGACCCAGTACTTC.

The chain employs TRBV9 and TRBJ2-7; TRBD2 agrees at 9 bases. This CDR3 comprises 15 residues. Unmatched junction bases numbered 6, after V lost 0 bases and J lost 5 bases. Per the germline V gene, CDR1 is SGDLS and CDR2 is YYNGEE. For the CDR3, the DNA is TGTGCCAGCAGCGTAGGCCTAGCGGGATTTGACGAGCAGTACTTC. Translated, it gives CASSVGLAGFDEQYF.

The chain carries TRBV30 and TRBJ1-2; D gene ambiguous. Germline V gives CDR1 GTSNPN, CDR2 SVGIG (reference sequence). Trimming stripped 0 bases from V and 4 bases from J, with 9 bases between. The CDR3 contains 13 residues. The CDR3 loop reads CAWSVGSIYGYTF. The CDR3 DNA is TGTGCCTGGAGTGTCGGCAGCATCTATGGCTACACCTTC.

The chain has TRBV7-3 and TRBJ2-3, with D maybe TRBD1 (6 bases). There are 15 residues in the CDR3. The V end was cut by 5 bases, the J end by 1 base, with 13 bases between. Germline V gene data show CDR1 as SGHTA and CDR2 as FQGTGA. CDR3 bases: TGTGCCAGCAGCCCTCTGGGGGCTGGCACAGATACGCAGTATTTT. It specifies CASSPLGAGTDTQYF.

This rearrangement joins TRBV7-2 to TRBJ2-7; 8 bases align to TRBD1. The V segment lost 9 bases and the J segment 3 bases; nucleotides outside the gene matches: 7. This CDR3 is 13 amino acids long. Germline loops: CDR1 SGHTA, CDR2 FQGNSA. CDR3 in DNA: TGTGCCAGTCGACAGGGGAGGCTCTACGAGCAGTACTTC. Its protein is CASRQGRLYEQYF.

This clone occurred a few times. The genes are TRBV7-9 and TRBJ2-1; 9 bases are a match to TRBD2. The CDR3 has 16 residues. J lost 6 bases, V lost 3 bases, and 9 bases had no gene match. CDR1 SEHNR and CDR2 FQNEAQ come from the germline V gene (reference sequence). The CDR3 coding sequence is TGTGCCAGCAGCTTGCCGGGACTAGCAGGTATCAATGAGCAGTTCTTC. Protein: CASSLPGLAGINEQFF.

The sample holds a few counts of this clone. The genes are TRBV5-1 and TRBJ2-3, with no clear D. This CDR3 has 12 amino acids. The V and J ends lost 4 bases and 2 bases respectively, with 5 bases between them. Germline loops: CDR1 SGHRS, CDR2 YFSETQ. In DNA, the CDR3 is TGCGCCAGCAGCACAAACACAGATACGCAGTATTTT. It specifies CASSTNTDTQYF.

This CDR3 is CASRQGNSYEQYF. CDR3 sequence (DNA): TGTGCCAGTCGACAGGGAAATTCCTACGAGCAGTACTTC. The chain recombines TRBV19 with TRBJ2-7, with 7 bases identical to TRBD1. The V segment lost 8 bases and the J segment 1 base; nucleotides outside the gene matches: 5. CDR3 size: 13 residues. Germline lookup yields CDR1 LNHDA and CDR2 SQIVND (reference sequence).

A single count supports this clone. The chain recombines TRBV6-1 with TRBJ1-2; no reliable D call. CDR3 size: 12 residues. Deletions cut 3 bases from V and 4 bases from J, with 6 bases between. From germline, CDR1 is MNHNS and CDR2 SASEGT. This CDR3 reads CASSDGGYGYTF. The CDR3 DNA is TGTGCCAGCAGTGACGGCGGCTATGGCTACACCTTC.

The chain employs TRBV28 and TRBJ2-1, with 11 bases aligning to TRBD2. V shed 5 bases, J shed 6 bases, and the junction held 9 bases outside the gene matches. Per germline, CDR1 MDHEN and CDR2 SYDVKM. This CDR3 region has 16 residues. Written as DNA, the CDR3 is TGTGCCAGCAGTCCCGACCCCGGGACTAGCGGCAATGAGCAGTTCTTC. Translating it yields CASSPDPGTSGNEQFF.

V is TRBV15 and J is TRBJ1-3; D is unclear. V shed 1 base and J shed 4 bases, with 14 bases lying between them. This CDR3 spans 16 amino acids. CDR1 LNHNV and CDR2 YYDKDF come from the germline V gene (reference sequence). DNA for the CDR3: TGTGCCACCAGCAGAGTCACTCTCGGTTGGGGAAACACCATATATTTT. Translation: CATSRVTLGWGNTIYF.

The chain carries TRBV7-2 and TRBJ1-5; D remains ambiguous. Between the trimmed V and J ends, which lost 1 base and 7 bases, there was a span of 8 bases. Looked up from germline, CDR1 is SGHTA and CDR2 is FQGNSA. The CDR3 sequence is 13 residues long. The CDR3 DNA is TGTGCCAGCAGCTTAGAAGGAGGGCAGCCCCAGCATTTT. Protein: CASSLEGGQPQHF.

This clone was found once. V usage is TRBV2 and J usage is TRBJ2-3, with D possibly matching TRBD1 (6 bases). This CDR3 has 15 residues. V was shortened by 3 bases and J by 12 bases, with 22 bases between the two germline ends. CDR1 SNHLY and CDR2 FYNNEI come from the germline V gene. This CDR3 is CASSEVALGTGLQYF. As DNA, the CDR3 is TGTGCCAGCAGTGAGGTAGCGTTGGGCACAGGGTTACAGTATTTT.

This clone showed up just once. The chain is built from TRBV29-1 and TRBJ2-1; 7 bases fit TRBD1. CDR1 SQVTM and CDR2 ANQGSEA come from the germline V gene. V lost 7 bases, J lost 10 bases, and 7 bases stayed unmatched. The CDR3 totals 11 residues. The CDR3 region has the DNA TGCAGCGGTGACAGGGCACAGGAGCAGTTCTTC. Translated, it gives CSGDRAQEQFF.

The gene calls are TRBV11-2 and TRBJ2-5; 10 bases agree with TRBD2. Trimming took 5 bases from V and 5 from J; bases not matched to a gene: 5. This CDR3 contains 14 residues. CDR1 SGHAT and CDR2 FQNNGV come from the germline V gene. The CDR3 protein is CASSPSGRVETQYF. The CDR3 nucleotides read TGTGCCAGCAGCCCTAGCGGGAGAGTCGAGACCCAGTACTTC. Complete variable domain (other parts from reference TRBV11-2 and TRBJ2-5): EAGVAQSPRYKIIEKRQSVAFWCNPISGHATLYWYQQILGQGPKLLIQFQNNGVVDDSQLPKDRFSAERLKGVDSTLKIQPAKLEDSAVYLCASSPSGRVETQYFGPGTRLLVL.

The gene calls are TRBV5-6 and TRBJ2-5; D may be TRBD1 or TRBD2 (5 bases each). Germline values: CDR1 SGHDT, CDR2 YYEEEE. V was trimmed by 2 bases and J by 7 bases, leaving 12 bases between them. This CDR3 has 13 residues. CDR3 DNA sequence: TGTGCCAGCAGCTTAGGGACCTCAGGGACCCAGTACTTC. Its translation: CASSLGTSGTQYF. Full variable domain (rest looked up from reference TRBV5-6 and TRBJ2-5): DAGVTQSPTHLIKTRGQQVTLRCSPKSGHDTVSWYQQALGQGPQFIFQYYEEEERQRGNFPDRFSGHQFPNYSSELNVNALLLGDSALYLCASSLGTSGTQYFGPGTRLLVL.

This clone came up a few times. This chain links TRBV10-3 with TRBJ2-1; 13 bases match TRBD2. Germline V gene lookup returns CDR1 ENHRY and CDR2 SYGVKD. After removal of 10 bases from V and 7 bases from J, the junction contained 10 bases not matched to a gene. The CDR3 loop spans 15 amino acids. CDR3 residues: CATSSRLAGGNEQFF. The CDR3 DNA reads as TGTGCCACCTCAAGCCGACTAGCGGGAGGAAATGAGCAGTTCTTC.